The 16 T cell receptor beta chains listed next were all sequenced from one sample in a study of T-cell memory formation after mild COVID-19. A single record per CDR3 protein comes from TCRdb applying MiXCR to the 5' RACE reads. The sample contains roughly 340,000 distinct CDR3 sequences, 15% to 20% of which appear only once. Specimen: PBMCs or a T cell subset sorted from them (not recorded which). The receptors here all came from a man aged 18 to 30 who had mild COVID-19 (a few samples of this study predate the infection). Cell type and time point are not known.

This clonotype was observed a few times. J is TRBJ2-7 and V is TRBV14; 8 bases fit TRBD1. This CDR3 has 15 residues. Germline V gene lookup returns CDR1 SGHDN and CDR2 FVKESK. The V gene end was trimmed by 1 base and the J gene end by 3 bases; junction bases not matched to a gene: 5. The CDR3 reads CASSQGTGPFYEQYF. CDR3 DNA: TGTGCCAGCAGCCAAGGGACAGGGCCTTTCTACGAGCAGTACTTC. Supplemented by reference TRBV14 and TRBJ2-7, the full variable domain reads EAGVTQFPSHSVIEKGQTVTLRCDPISGHDNLYWYRRVMGKEIKFLLHFVKESKQDESGMPNNRFLAERTGGTYSTLKVQPAELEDSGVYFCASSQGTGPFYEQYFGPGTRLTVT.

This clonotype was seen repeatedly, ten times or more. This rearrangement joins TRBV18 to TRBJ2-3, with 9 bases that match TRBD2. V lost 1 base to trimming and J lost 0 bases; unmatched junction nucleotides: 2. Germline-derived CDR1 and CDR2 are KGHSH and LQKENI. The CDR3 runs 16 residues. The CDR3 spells CASSPRLAGSTDTQYF. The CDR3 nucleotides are TGTGCCAGCTCACCACGGCTAGCGGGGAGCACAGATACGCAGTATTTT. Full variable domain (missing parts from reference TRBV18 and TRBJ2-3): NAGVMQNPRHLVRRRGQEARLRCSPMKGHSHVYWYRQLPEEGLKFMVYLQKENIIDESGMPKERFSAEFPKEGPSILRIQQVVRGDSAAYFCASSPRLAGSTDTQYFGPGTRLTVL.

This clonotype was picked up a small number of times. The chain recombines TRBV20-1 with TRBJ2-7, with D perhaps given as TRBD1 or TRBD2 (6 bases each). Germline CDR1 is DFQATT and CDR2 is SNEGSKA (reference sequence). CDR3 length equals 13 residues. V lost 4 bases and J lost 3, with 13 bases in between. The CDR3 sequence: CSANGGHNYEQYF. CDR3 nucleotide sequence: TGCAGTGCTAACGGGGGACACAACTACGAGCAGTACTTC.

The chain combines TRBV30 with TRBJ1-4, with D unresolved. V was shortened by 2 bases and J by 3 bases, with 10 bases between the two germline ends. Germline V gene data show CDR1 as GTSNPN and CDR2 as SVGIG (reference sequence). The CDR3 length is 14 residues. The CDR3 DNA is TGTGCCTGGAGTAACGGCCAGCCTAATGAAAAACTGTTTTTT. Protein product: CAWSNGQPNEKLFF.

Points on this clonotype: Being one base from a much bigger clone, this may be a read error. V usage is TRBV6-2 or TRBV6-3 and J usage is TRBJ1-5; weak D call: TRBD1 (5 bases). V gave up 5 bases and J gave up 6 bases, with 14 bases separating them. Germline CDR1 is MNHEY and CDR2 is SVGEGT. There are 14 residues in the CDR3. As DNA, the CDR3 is TGTGCCAGCAGTCCTCAGGGTGGGAGTCAGCCCCAGCATTTT. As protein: CASSPQGGSQPQHF.

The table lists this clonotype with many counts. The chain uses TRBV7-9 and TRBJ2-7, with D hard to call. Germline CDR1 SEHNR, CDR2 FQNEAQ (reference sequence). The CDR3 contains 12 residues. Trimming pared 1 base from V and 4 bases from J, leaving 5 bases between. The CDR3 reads CASSLGVYEQYV. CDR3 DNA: TGTGCCAGCAGCTTAGGGGTATACGAGCAGTACGTC.

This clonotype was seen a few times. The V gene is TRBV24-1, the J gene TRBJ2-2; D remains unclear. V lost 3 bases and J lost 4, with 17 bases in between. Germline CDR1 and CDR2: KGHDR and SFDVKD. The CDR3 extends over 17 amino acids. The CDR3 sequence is CATSDVAPNSGTGELFF. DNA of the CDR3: TGTGCCACCAGTGATGTCGCGCCGAACAGTGGCACCGGGGAGCTGTTTTTT.

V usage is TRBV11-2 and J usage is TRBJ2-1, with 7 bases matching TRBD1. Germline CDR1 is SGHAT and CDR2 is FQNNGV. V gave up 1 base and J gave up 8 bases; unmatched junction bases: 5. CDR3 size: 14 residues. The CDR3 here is CASSLVLGGHEQFF. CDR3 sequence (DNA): TGTGCCAGCAGCTTAGTATTAGGGGGCCATGAGCAGTTCTTC.

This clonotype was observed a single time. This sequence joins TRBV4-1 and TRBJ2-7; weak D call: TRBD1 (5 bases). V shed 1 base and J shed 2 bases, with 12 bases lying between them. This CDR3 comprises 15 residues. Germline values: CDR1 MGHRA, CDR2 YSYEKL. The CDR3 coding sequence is TGCGCCAGCAGCCAAGTGGCAGGGCTAACCTACGAGCAGTACGTC. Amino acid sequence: CASSQVAGLTYEQYV.

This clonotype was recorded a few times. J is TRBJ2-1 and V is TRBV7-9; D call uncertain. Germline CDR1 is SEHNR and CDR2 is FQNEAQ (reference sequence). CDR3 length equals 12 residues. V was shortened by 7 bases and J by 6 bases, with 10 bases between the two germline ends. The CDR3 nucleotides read TGTGCCAGCACCGGAACAGTCAATGAGCAGTTCTTC. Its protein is CASTGTVNEQFF.

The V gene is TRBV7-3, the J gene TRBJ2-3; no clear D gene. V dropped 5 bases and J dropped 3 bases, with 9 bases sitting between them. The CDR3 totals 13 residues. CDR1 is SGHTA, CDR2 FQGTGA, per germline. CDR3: CASSPYITDTQYF. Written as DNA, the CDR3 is TGTGCCAGCAGCCCCTATATTACAGATACGCAGTATTTT.

This chain's CDR3 is CASSLLDRVNNEQFF. The CDR3 DNA follows: TGTGCCAGCAGCTTGCTGGACAGGGTCAACAATGAGCAGTTCTTC. This chain joins TRBV7-6 and TRBJ2-1; TRBD1 matches 8 bases. V lost 3 bases, J lost 5 bases, and 6 bases stayed unmatched. Per germline, CDR1 SGHVS and CDR2 FNYEAQ. This CDR3 spans 15 amino acids. Drawing the rest from reference TRBV7-6 and TRBJ2-1, the complete variable domain is GAGVSQSPRYKVTKRGQDVALRCDPISGHVSLYWYRQALGQGPEFLTYFNYEAQQDKSGLPNDRFSAERPEGSISTLTIQRTEQRDSAMYRCASSLLDRVNNEQFFGPGTRLTVL.

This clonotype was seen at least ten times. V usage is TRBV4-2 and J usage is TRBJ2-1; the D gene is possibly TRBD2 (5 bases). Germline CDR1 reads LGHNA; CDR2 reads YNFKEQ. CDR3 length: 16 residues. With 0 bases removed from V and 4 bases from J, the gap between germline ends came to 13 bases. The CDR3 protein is CASSQDGETGYNEQFF. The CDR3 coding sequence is TGTGCCAGCAGCCAAGATGGGGAGACGGGGTACAATGAGCAGTTCTTC.

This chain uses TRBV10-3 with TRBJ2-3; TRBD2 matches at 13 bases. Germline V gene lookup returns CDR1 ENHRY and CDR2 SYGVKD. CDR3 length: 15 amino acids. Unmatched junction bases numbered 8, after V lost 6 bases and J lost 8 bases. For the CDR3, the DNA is TGTGCCATCAGAACTAGCGGGGGGGAGAGTGGTACGCAGTATTTT. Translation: CAIRTSGGESGTQYF.

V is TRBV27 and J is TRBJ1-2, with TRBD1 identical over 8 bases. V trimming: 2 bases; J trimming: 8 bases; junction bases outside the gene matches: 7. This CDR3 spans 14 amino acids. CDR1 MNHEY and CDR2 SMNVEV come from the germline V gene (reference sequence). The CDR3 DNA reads TGTGCCAGCAGTTTACTCGGACAGGGCAGCGGCTACACCTTC. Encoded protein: CASSLLGQGSGYTF.

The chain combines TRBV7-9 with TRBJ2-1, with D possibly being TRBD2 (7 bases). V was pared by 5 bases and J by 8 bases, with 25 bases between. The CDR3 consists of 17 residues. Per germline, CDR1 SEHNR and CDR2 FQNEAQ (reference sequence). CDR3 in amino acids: CASSLPSRGPTWDEQFF. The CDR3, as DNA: TGTGCCAGCAGCCTACCTTCGCGGGGGCCCACCTGGGATGAGCAGTTCTTC. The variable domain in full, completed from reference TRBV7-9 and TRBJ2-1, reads DTGVSQNPRHKITKRGQNVTFRCDPISEHNRLYWYRQTLGQGPEFLTYFQNEAQLEKSRLLSDRFSAERPKGSFSTLEIQRTEQGDSAMYLCASSLPSRGPTWDEQFFGPGTRLTVL.